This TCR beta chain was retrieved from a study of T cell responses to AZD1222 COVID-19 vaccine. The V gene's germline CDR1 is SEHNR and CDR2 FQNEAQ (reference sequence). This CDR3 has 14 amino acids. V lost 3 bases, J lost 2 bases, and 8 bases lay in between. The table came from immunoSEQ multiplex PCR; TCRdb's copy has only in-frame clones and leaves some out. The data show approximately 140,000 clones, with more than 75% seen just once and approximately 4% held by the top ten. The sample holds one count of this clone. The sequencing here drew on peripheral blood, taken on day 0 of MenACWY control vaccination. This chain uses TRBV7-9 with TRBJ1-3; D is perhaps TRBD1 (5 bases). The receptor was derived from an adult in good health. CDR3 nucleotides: TGTGCCAGCAGCTTGCACAGGACTGGAAACACCATATATTTT. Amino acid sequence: CASSLHRTGNTIYF.